This passage covers 21 T cell receptor beta chains from one sample sequenced in a study of shared clonotypes between healthy human individuals. The repertoire was sequenced with immunoSEQ multiplex PCR; TCRdb's copy has only in-frame clones and lacks some. The sample includes around 1.1 million clones, 77% of them seen just once. Sequencing was carried out using memory CD4+ T cells from PBMCs. The sample's subset: CD45RA-negative fraction. These receptors came from a man between 18 and 29 years old in good health. Some clones in this sample may be carry-over from other donors' samples.

CDR3 sequence: CASSLGASTDTQYF. Written as DNA, the CDR3 is TGTGCCAGCAGCTTAGGGGCTAGCACAGATACGCAGTATTTT. The gene calls are TRBV7-3 and TRBJ2-3; a weak D match, TRBD1 (5 bases). In germline, CDR1 is SGHTA, CDR2 FQGTGA. Trimming cost V 2 bases and J 0 bases, with 6 bases left between them. The CDR3 is made up of 14 amino acids. Together with reference TRBV7-3 and TRBJ2-3, the CDR3 gives the full variable domain: GAGVSQTPSNKVTEKGKYVELRCDPISGHTALYWYRQSLGQGPEFLIYFQGTGAADDSGLPNDRFFAVRPEGSVSTLKIQRTERGDSAVYLCASSLGASTDTQYFGPGTRLTVL.

This clone was observed a single time. V gene TRBV29-1 combines with J gene TRBJ1-2; D is unclear. Trimming took off 4 bases at V and 1 base at J, with 10 bases between the two ends. The length of the CDR3 is 13 residues. The germline gives CDR1 SQVTM, CDR2 ANQGSEA. The CDR3 reads CSVAAGDNYGYTF. The CDR3 DNA sequence: TGCAGCGTTGCTGCTGGAGATAACTATGGCTACACCTTC.

The V gene is TRBV6-1, the J gene TRBJ2-2, with TRBD1 identical over 7 bases. This CDR3 comprises 14 residues. J lost 5 bases, V lost 7 bases, and 7 bases had no gene match. Germline values: CDR1 MNHNS, CDR2 SASEGT. CDR3 DNA: TGTGCCAGCACCATTCGCAGGGGGACCGGGGAGCTGTTTTTT. It translates to CASTIRRGTGELFF.

The gene calls are TRBV28 and TRBJ2-1, with 13 bases matching TRBD2. J lost 6 bases, V lost 6 bases, and 8 bases had no gene match. Germline values: CDR1 MDHEN, CDR2 SYDVKM. This CDR3 region has 16 residues. The CDR3: CASSTDRTSGSNEQFF. CDR3 in DNA: TGTGCCAGCAGCACCGACAGGACTAGCGGGAGCAATGAGCAGTTCTTC.

CDR3: CAWNPGHHSGEQYF. As DNA, the CDR3 is TGTGCCTGGAATCCGGGCCACCACTCGGGCGAGCAGTACTTC. J is TRBJ2-7 and V is TRBV30; D is ambiguous. Germline V CDR1 and CDR2: GTSNPN, SVGIG (reference sequence). Trimming took 4 bases from V and 6 from J, leaving 19 bases between them. CDR3 length equals 14 residues.

The chain recombines TRBV7-9 with TRBJ1-1; TRBD1 is a possible D gene (5 bases). Germline CDR1 reads SEHNR; CDR2 reads FQNEAQ (reference sequence). The CDR3 contains 14 residues. Trimming cost V 4 bases and J 1 base, with 10 bases left between them. In DNA form, the CDR3 reads TGTGCCAGCAGCTCGGACATCCGGAACACTGAAGCTTTCTTT. As protein: CASSSDIRNTEAFF.

The V and J genes are TRBV4-3 and TRBJ2-3, with 9 nucleotides matching TRBD2. Losses at the gene ends were 0 bases for V and 4 bases for J; bases not matched to a gene: 11. This CDR3 has 18 residues. The germline CDR1 and CDR2 sequences are LGHNA and YSLEER. The CDR3 is CASSQEQPLAGNSDTQYF. In nucleotides, the CDR3 is TGCGCCAGCAGCCAAGAACAACCGCTAGCGGGGAATTCAGATACGCAGTATTTT.

This clone was seen a handful of times. The same CDR3 is also encoded by other DNA sequences in this sample. The V gene is TRBV5-8, the J gene TRBJ1-5; D is uncertain. The length of the CDR3 is 13 residues. Germline CDR1 and CDR2: SGHTS and YDEGEE. The germline V and J ends were trimmed by 3 bases and 4 bases, with 8 bases remaining between them. The CDR3 sequence is CASSSGLNQPQHF. As DNA, the CDR3 is TGTGCCAGCAGCTCCGGACTTAATCAGCCCCAGCATTTT. Full variable domain (rest looked up from reference TRBV5-8 and TRBJ1-5): EAGVTQSPTHLIKTRGQQATLRCSPISGHTSVYWYQQALGLGLQFLLWYDEGEERNRGNFPPRFSGRQFPNYSSELNVNALELEDSALYLCASSSGLNQPQHFGDGTRLSIL.

A single count supports this clone. This chain joins TRBV30 and TRBJ1-5; D not certain. V lost 8 bases to trimming and J lost 0 bases, with 11 bases between them. The germline gives CDR1 GTSNPN, CDR2 SVGIG (reference sequence). The CDR3 extends over 13 amino acids. CDR3 sequence: CAEKGNSNQPQHF. In DNA, the CDR3 is TGTGCCGAAAAGGGAAATAGCAATCAGCCCCAGCATTTT.

This chain joins TRBV4-1 and TRBJ2-2; weak D call: TRBD2 (5 bases). This CDR3 is built from 18 residues. Germline CDR1 MGHRA, CDR2 YSYEKL. V was shortened by 1 base and J by 3 bases, with 18 bases between the two germline ends. CDR3 DNA: TGCGCCAGCAGCCAAGGCTCGGGAATAGGAAGGGACACCGGGGAGCTGTTTTTT. Protein product: CASSQGSGIGRDTGELFF.

In nucleotides, the CDR3 is TGTGCCAGCAGCCAAGATTATGGGACCCCGCAAATCGGCTACGAGCAGTACTTC. Translated, it gives CASSQDYGTPQIGYEQYF. The rearrangement joins TRBV14 to TRBJ2-7; D is tentatively TRBD1 or TRBD2 (5 bases each). V lost 0 bases and J 3 bases, leaving 21 bases between the germline ends. Germline V gives CDR1 SGHDN, CDR2 FVKESK. This CDR3 contains 18 residues.

The V and J genes are TRBV5-4 and TRBJ2-1; D gene unclear. The CDR3 runs to 15 residues. CDR1 and CDR2 from the germline V gene are SGHNT and YYREEE (reference sequence). V was clipped by 2 bases and J by 0 bases, with 9 bases between them. The CDR3 reads CASSFLQNSYNEQFF. CDR3 nucleotides: TGTGCCAGCAGCTTTCTACAGAACTCCTACAATGAGCAGTTCTTC.

J is TRBJ1-1 and V is TRBV18; D is unclear. The CDR3 runs to 13 residues. Trimming took 2 bases from V and 1 from J, leaving 5 bases between them. Germline assignment: CDR1 KGHSH and CDR2 LQKENI. CDR3 residues: CASSPIPNTEAFF. CDR3 nucleotides: TGTGCCAGCTCACCAATTCCGAACACTGAAGCTTTCTTT.

This rearrangement joins TRBV7-2 to TRBJ2-7; the match to TRBD2 covers 8 bases. CDR1 SGHTA and CDR2 FQGNSA come from the germline V gene. The CDR3 contains 16 residues. V was clipped by 5 bases and J by 4 bases; unmatched bases: 13. CDR3 loop: CASSRSFNREGYEQYF. The CDR3 DNA follows: TGTGCCAGCAGCAGGTCTTTTAATCGGGAGGGGTACGAGCAGTACTTC.

The chain has TRBV6-6 and TRBJ2-1; perhaps TRBD2 as D (6 bases). The CDR3 runs to 16 residues. V was shortened by 6 bases and J by 3 bases, with 18 bases between the two germline ends. Germline CDR1 and CDR2: MNHNY and SVGAGI (reference sequence). The CDR3 coding sequence is TGTGCCAGCAGCAGGGACTCCCCCGAAGACTACAATGAGCAGTTCTTC. Residues: CASSRDSPEDYNEQFF.

This chain joins TRBV15 and TRBJ2-7; D possibly corresponds to TRBD1 (6 bases). Germline V gives CDR1 LNHNV, CDR2 YYDKDF (reference sequence). This CDR3 is built from 13 residues. The V end was cut by 3 bases, the J end by 7 bases, with 13 bases between. The CDR3 nucleotides are TGTGCCACCAGCAGCTCTTATACAGGGGAGCAGTACTTC. Amino acid sequence: CATSSSYTGEQYF.

The chain employs TRBV19 and TRBJ2-2; TRBD1 might be the D (5 bases). The CDR3 loop spans 14 amino acids. Per germline, CDR1 LNHDA and CDR2 SQIVND (reference sequence). The ends were cut back, 5 bases at V and 3 bases at J, with 10 bases in the middle. CDR3 amino acids: CASSDPGYTGELFF. CDR3 DNA: TGTGCCAGTAGTGATCCAGGGTACACCGGGGAGCTGTTTTTT. The whole variable domain, filled in from reference TRBV19 and TRBJ2-2, reads DGGITQSPKYLFRKEGQNVTLSCEQNLNHDAMYWYRQDPGQGLRLIYYSQIVNDFQKGDIAEGYSVSREKKESFPLTVTSAQKNPTAFYLCASSDPGYTGELFFGEGSRLTVL.

As concerns this clone: A read error may be the cause here, since a much bigger clone is one base away. J is TRBJ1-1 and V is TRBV30, with a tentative D call TRBD1 (5 bases). Trimming shortened V by 3 bases and J by 1 base, and 12 bases separated the two germline ends. Per germline, CDR1 GTSNPN and CDR2 SVGIG (reference sequence). This CDR3 contains 14 residues. The CDR3 is CAWSRDGSNTEAFF. In nucleotides, the CDR3 is TGTGCCTGGAGCCGGGACGGTTCGAACACTGAAGCTTTCTTT.

V usage is TRBV5-1 and J usage is TRBJ2-1, with 9 bases identical to TRBD1. CDR1 is SGHRS and CDR2 is YFSETQ in the germline V gene. V lost 7 bases to trimming and J lost 5 bases; unmatched junction nucleotides: 7. The CDR3 totals 14 residues. In DNA form, the CDR3 reads TGCGCCAGCCGCGCCGGGACAGGGAACAATGAGCAGTTCTTC. Its protein product is CASRAGTGNNEQFF.

The gene calls are TRBV27 and TRBJ1-1; D is perhaps TRBD1 (5 bases). This CDR3 comprises 15 residues. Trimming cost V 6 bases and J 0 bases, with 14 bases left between them. CDR1 is MNHEY, CDR2 SMNVEV, per germline (reference sequence). CDR3 bases: TGTGCCAGCAGCGTCCGCGGGGCGATGAACACTGAAGCTTTCTTT. This gives the protein CASSVRGAMNTEAFF.

The genes are TRBV19 and TRBJ2-3; TRBD2 aligns across 9 bases. The junction had 5 bases not matched to a gene; V was cut back by 4 bases and J by 6 bases. The length of the CDR3 is 14 residues. Germline V CDR1 and CDR2: LNHDA, SQIVND (reference sequence). CDR3: CASSSGGGEDTQYF. In DNA form, the CDR3 reads TGTGCCAGTAGTAGCGGGGGGGGAGAGGATACGCAGTATTTT.